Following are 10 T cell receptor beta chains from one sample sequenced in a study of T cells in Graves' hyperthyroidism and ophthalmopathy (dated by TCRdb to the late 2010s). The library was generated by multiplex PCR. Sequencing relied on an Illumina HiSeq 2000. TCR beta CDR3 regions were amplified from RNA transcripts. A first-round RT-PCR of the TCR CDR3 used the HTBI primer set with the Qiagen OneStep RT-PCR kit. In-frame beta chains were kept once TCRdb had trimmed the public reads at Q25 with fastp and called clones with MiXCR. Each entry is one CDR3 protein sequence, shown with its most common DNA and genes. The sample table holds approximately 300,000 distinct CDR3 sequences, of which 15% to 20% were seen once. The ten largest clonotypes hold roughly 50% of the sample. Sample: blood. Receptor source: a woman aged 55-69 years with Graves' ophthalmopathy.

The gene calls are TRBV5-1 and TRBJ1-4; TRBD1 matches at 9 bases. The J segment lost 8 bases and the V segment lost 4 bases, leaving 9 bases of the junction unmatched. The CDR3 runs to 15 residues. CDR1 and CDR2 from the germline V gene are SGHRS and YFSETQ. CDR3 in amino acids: CASSDPQGAEEKLFF. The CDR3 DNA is TGCGCCAGCAGCGACCCACAGGGGGCCGAGGAAAAACTGTTTTTT.

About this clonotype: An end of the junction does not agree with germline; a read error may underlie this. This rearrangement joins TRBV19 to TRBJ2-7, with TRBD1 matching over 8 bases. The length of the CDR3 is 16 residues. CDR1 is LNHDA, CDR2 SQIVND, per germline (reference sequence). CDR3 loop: CASSPQWAGGRHEQCF. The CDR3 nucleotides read TGTGCCAGTAGTCCCCAGTGGGCAGGGGGCCGCCACGAGCAGTGCTTC.

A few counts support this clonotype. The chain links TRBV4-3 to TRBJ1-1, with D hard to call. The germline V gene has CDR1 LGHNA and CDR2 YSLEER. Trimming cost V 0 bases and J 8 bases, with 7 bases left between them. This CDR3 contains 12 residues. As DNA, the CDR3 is TGCGCCAGCAGCCAAGATCTTACGGAAGCTTTCTTT. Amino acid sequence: CASSQDLTEAFF.

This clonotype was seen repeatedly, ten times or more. In DNA form, the CDR3 reads TGCGCCAGCAGCCCATTTTCTTGGACAGCGAACACCGGGGAGCTGTTTTTT. It translates to CASSPFSWTANTGELFF. The V call is TRBV5-1, the J call TRBJ2-2; tentatively, D is TRBD1 (6 bases). The CDR3 has 17 amino acids. V dropped 4 bases and J dropped 0 bases, with 16 bases sitting between them. The germline gives CDR1 SGHRS, CDR2 YFSETQ.

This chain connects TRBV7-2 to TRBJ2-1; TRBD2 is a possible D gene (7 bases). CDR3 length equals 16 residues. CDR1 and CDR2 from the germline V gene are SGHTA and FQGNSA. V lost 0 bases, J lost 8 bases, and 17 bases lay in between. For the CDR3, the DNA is TGTGCCAGCAGCTTAGCCGGACTAGGGGGTGCAGATGAGCAGTTCTTC. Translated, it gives CASSLAGLGGADEQFF.

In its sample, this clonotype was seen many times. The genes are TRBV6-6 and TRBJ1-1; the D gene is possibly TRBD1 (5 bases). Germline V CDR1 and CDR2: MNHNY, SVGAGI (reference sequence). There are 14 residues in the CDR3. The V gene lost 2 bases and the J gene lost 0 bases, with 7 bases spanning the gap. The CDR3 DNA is TGTGCCAGCAGTTACGACAGAATGAACACTGAAGCTTTCTTT. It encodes CASSYDRMNTEAFF.

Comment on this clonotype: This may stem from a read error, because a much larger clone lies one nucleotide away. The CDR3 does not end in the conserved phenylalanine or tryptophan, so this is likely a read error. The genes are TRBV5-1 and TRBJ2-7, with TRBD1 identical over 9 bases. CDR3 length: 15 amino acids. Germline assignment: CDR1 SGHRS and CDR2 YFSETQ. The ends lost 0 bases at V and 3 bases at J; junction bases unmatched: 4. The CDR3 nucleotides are TGCGCCAGCAGCTTGGCTACGGGACAGGGCTACGAGCAGTACTCC. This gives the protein CASSLATGQGYEQYS.

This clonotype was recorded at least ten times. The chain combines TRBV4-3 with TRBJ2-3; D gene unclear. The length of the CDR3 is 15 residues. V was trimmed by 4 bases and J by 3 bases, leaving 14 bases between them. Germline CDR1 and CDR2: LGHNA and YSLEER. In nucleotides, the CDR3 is TGCGCCAGCAGCCCACGAGGACCGAGGACAGATACGCAGTATTTT. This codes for CASSPRGPRTDTQYF.

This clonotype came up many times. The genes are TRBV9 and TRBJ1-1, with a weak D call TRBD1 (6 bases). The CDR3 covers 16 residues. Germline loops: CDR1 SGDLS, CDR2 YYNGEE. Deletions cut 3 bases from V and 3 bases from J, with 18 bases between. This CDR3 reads CASSAYRDTVYTEAFF. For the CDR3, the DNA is TGTGCCAGCAGCGCCTACCGGGACACGGTGTACACTGAAGCTTTCTTT.

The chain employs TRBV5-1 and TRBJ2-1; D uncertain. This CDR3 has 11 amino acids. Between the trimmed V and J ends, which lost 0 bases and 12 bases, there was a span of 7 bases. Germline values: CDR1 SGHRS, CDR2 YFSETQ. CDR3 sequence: CASSLDTGQFF. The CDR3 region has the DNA TGCGCCAGCAGCTTGGATACCGGGCAGTTCTTC.